The clone carrying this T cell receptor beta chain has ten or more counts. The target antigen is unknown. Germline V gene data show CDR1 as SGHRS and CDR2 as YFSETQ. With 4 bases removed from V and 6 bases from J, the gap between germline ends came to 17 bases. The CDR3 is 15 amino acids. Amplification of TCR beta CDR3 regions used RNA as the template. Primed by the HTBI set, a first-round RT-PCR was run on the TCR CDR3. TCRdb reprocessed the multiplex PCR reads via MiXCR and lists one record per CDR3 protein. This table has 300,000 to 400,000 distinct CDR3 sequences, about 18% appearing once. The data derive from a study of T cells in Graves' hyperthyroidism and ophthalmopathy. Points from the study as a whole: Most clonotypes expanded in thyroid above 0.001 were likewise present in blood.

This receptor was obtained from a woman aged 50 to 60 with Graves' hyperthyroidism. Specimen: blood. This chain links TRBV5-1 with TRBJ1-5, with D possibly TRBD1 on 5 matching bases. CDR3 nucleotides: TGCGCCAGCAGCCCCGGCGGGACGAAGGGTCAGCCCCAGCATTTT. As protein: CASSPGGTKGQPQHF. The full variable domain, completed using reference TRBV5-1 and TRBJ1-5, is KAGVTQTPRYLIKTRGQQVTLSCSPISGHRSVSWYQQTPGQGLQFLFEYFSETQRNKGNFPGRFSGRQFSNSRSEMNVSTLELGDSALYLCASSPGGTKGQPQHFGDGTRLSIL.